Sequencing of this T cell receptor beta chain was carried out in a study of T cells in Graves' hyperthyroidism and ophthalmopathy. Calling Graves' hyperthyroidism stable meant ophthalmopathy did not progress within 18 months. Participants, patients aged 18 to 65, had newly diagnosed hyperthyroidism with a duration under 2 months. This clonotype was counted ten times or more. V lost 8 bases, J lost 5 bases, and 15 bases lay in between. Germline V gives CDR1 SEHNR, CDR2 FQNEAQ (reference sequence). The CDR3 contains 14 residues. Amplified TCR beta CDR3 regions came from RNA transcripts. The HTBI primer set was used in a first-round RT-PCR of the TCR CDR3. TCRdb itself ran the multiplex PCR reads through MiXCR, one entry per CDR3 protein. The data contain about 350,000 distinct CDR3 sequences, roughly 14% of them singletons.

The chain joins TRBV7-9 to TRBJ1-4; the D is unclear. The sample comprised blood. The sequence derives from a woman in her twenties or thirties with Graves' hyperthyroidism. DNA for the CDR3: TGTGCCAGCCAGCTCGGAGGGCGGAATGAAAAACTGTTTTTT. Protein product: CASQLGGRNEKLFF.